Listed here are 30 T cell receptor beta chains from one sample, sequenced in a study of tumor-infiltrating lymphocytes in localized non-small cell lung cancer. Profiling relied on immunoSEQ multiplex PCR, and the TCRdb table lists in-frame clones only, not all of them. Of 13,000 or so clones listed, around 68% are singletons. Sequenced: uninvolved lung tissue not adjacent to the tumor. The receptors derive from a human donor with non-small cell lung cancer.

The chain employs TRBV19 and TRBJ1-6, with TRBD1 matching 10 bases. This CDR3 comprises 13 residues. V lost 9 bases and J lost 7; bases outside the gene matches: 3. Germline V gene lookup returns CDR1 LNHDA and CDR2 SQIVND (reference sequence). CDR3 DNA: TGTGCCAGCCGGACAGGGGGGAATTCACCCCTCCACTTT. This codes for CASRTGGNSPLHF.

The chain joins TRBV25-1 to TRBJ1-4; the match to TRBD1 covers 8 bases. The CDR3 runs to 15 residues. CDR1 and CDR2 from the germline V gene are MGHDK and SYGVNS. After removal of 3 bases from V and 5 bases from J, the junction contained 5 bases not matched to a gene. CDR3 loop: CASSDSGGSNEKLFF. The DNA of the CDR3 is TGTGCCAGCAGTGACTCAGGGGGCTCAAATGAAAAACTGTTTTTT.

The rearrangement joins TRBV2 to TRBJ2-3; unclear D gene. Trimming shortened V by 4 bases and J by 2 bases, and 13 bases separated the two germline ends. This CDR3 is 15 amino acids long. Germline CDR1 and CDR2: SNHLY and FYNNEI. This CDR3 reads CASSVSAVDTDTQYF. DNA for the CDR3: TGTGCCAGCAGTGTCTCGGCGGTAGACACAGATACGCAGTATTTT.

The rearrangement uses TRBV28 and TRBJ2-5; D is perhaps TRBD1 or TRBD2 (5 bases each). From germline, CDR1 is MDHEN and CDR2 SYDVKM. CDR3 length: 13 residues. V lost 2 bases and J lost 4, with 8 bases in between. CDR3 loop: CASSLAGTETQYF. The CDR3, as DNA: TGTGCCAGCAGTTTAGCAGGGACAGAGACCCAGTACTTC.

This clone was seen a handful of times. The chain couples TRBV7-3 to TRBJ2-1, with D tentatively TRBD1 or TRBD2 (5 bases each). Germline CDR1 and CDR2: SGHTA and FQGTGA. The V and J ends lost 2 bases and 12 bases respectively, with 8 bases between them. The CDR3 runs to 11 residues. CDR3 residues: CASSLGGGQFF. The CDR3 nucleotides are TGTGCCAGCAGCTTAGGGGGTGGGCAGTTCTTC.

This clone was counted between two and nine times. Distinct nucleotide sequences in the sample also encode this CDR3. V and J are TRBV7-3 and TRBJ1-1; weak D call: TRBD1 (5 bases). The CDR3 runs 13 residues. Germline loops: CDR1 SGHTA, CDR2 FQGTGA. Deletions cut 3 bases from V and 3 bases from J, with 8 bases between. CDR3 region: CASSFGGDTEAFF. The DNA of the CDR3 is TGTGCCAGCAGCTTCGGGGGGGACACTGAAGCTTTCTTT.

V is TRBV7-2 and J is TRBJ1-2; D is possibly TRBD1 (5 bases). The germline V gene has CDR1 SGHTA and CDR2 FQGNSA. This CDR3 region has 16 residues. Deletions cut 1 base from V and 3 bases from J, with 15 bases between. The DNA of the CDR3 is TGTGCCAGCAGCTTAGATGGGGGGGGGAGACACTATGGCTACACCTTC. Translation gives CASSLDGGGRHYGYTF.

This rearrangement joins TRBV5-4 to TRBJ2-7; tentative D call: TRBD2 (5 bases). Trimming took off 0 bases at V and 7 bases at J, with 11 bases between the two ends. The CDR3 covers 13 residues. From germline, CDR1 is SGHNT and CDR2 YYREEE (reference sequence). Here the CDR3 DNA reads TGTGCCAGCAGCTTGGTCCACCGGGAAGAGCAGTACTTC. Its translation: CASSLVHREEQYF.

V and J are TRBV5-4 and TRBJ2-1; possibly TRBD2 for D (5 bases). Germline lookup yields CDR1 SGHNT and CDR2 YYREEE (reference sequence). This CDR3 region has 15 residues. V was clipped by 1 base and J by 7 bases, with 15 bases between them. Here the CDR3 DNA reads TGTGCCAGCAGCTTGCCTGCGGGTTTTTCGAATGAGCAGTTCTTC. Residues: CASSLPAGFSNEQFF.

This rearrangement joins TRBV7-8 to TRBJ1-5; no definite D call. The V gene lost 6 bases and the J gene lost 5 bases, with 8 bases spanning the gap. Germline V gene sequence: CDR1 SGHVS, CDR2 FQNEAQ. This CDR3 is built from 12 residues. Written as DNA, the CDR3 is TGTGCCAGCAGTTTCGCCGATCAGCCCCAGCATTTT. Amino acids: CASSFADQPQHF.

Within the sample, this clone is medium-sized. The V call is TRBV11-2, the J call TRBJ1-5; the D is unclear. The CDR3 totals 14 residues. V lost 2 bases, J lost 7 bases, and 12 bases lay in between. The germline gives CDR1 SGHAT, CDR2 FQNNGV. The CDR3 reads CASSLSGYGQPQHF. The CDR3 nucleotides are TGTGCCAGCAGCTTATCCGGGTATGGGCAGCCCCAGCATTTT.

This chain links TRBV9 with TRBJ2-1, with 8 bases identical to TRBD2. This CDR3 has 15 residues. The germline gives CDR1 SGDLS, CDR2 YYNGEE. Unmatched junction bases numbered 4, after V lost 4 bases and J lost 1 base. The CDR3 region has the DNA TGTGCCAGCAGCCAGGGCGGGGGGTCCTACAATGAGCAGTTCTTC. It encodes CASSQGGGSYNEQFF. The full variable domain, with the rest looked up from reference TRBV9 and TRBJ2-1, is DSGVTQTPKHLITATGQRVTLRCSPRSGDLSVYWYQQSLDQGLQFLIQYYNGEERAKGNILERFSAQQFPDLHSELNLSSLELGDSALYFCASSQGGGSYNEQFFGPGTRLTVL.

The chain carries TRBV6-5 and TRBJ2-1; 10 bases align to TRBD1. V shed 0 bases and J 7 bases; nucleotides not matched to a gene: 3. The CDR3 totals 15 residues. Germline CDR1 is MNHEY and CDR2 is SVGAGI. CDR3 protein: CASSYSWDRGNEQFF. As DNA, the CDR3 is TGTGCCAGCAGTTACTCGTGGGACAGGGGAAATGAGCAGTTCTTC.

The chain uses TRBV7-3 and TRBJ1-1; D possibly corresponds to TRBD1 (5 bases). Deletions cut 6 bases from V and 5 bases from J, with 13 bases between. Germline V gene lookup returns CDR1 SGHTA and CDR2 FQGTGA. CDR3 length: 13 residues. CDR3 region: CASSYGGRTEAFF. Here the CDR3 DNA reads TGTGCCAGCAGTTATGGGGGAAGAACTGAAGCTTTCTTT.

In DNA, the CDR3 is TGCGCCAGCGTATTATATACCCCGGTCGAGCAGTACGTC. Translating gives CASVLYTPVEQYV. The V call is TRBV10-1, the J call TRBJ2-7; D is ambiguous. CDR3 length equals 13 residues. Between the trimmed V and J ends, which lost 8 bases and 6 bases, there was a span of 17 bases. Germline V gene lookup returns CDR1 WNHNN and CDR2 SYGVQD (reference sequence).

The rearrangement joins TRBV9 to TRBJ2-7; D is possibly TRBD2 (5 bases). The germline CDR1 and CDR2 sequences are SGDLS and YYNGEE. V was shortened by 0 bases and J by 2 bases, with 12 bases between the two germline ends. The CDR3 sequence is 15 residues long. The CDR3 DNA is TGTGCCAGCAGCGTAGGTCGGGGAGTTACCTACGAGCAGTACTTC. The encoded protein is CASSVGRGVTYEQYF.

The CDR3 loop is CASSTSGESQVYRTDTQYF. The CDR3 bases are TGTGCCAGTAGTACAAGCGGGGAATCTCAAGTGTACCGCACAGATACGCAGTATTTT. This chain uses TRBV19 with TRBJ2-3; 7 positions match TRBD2. This CDR3 has 19 residues. Germline V gene lookup returns CDR1 LNHDA and CDR2 SQIVND (reference sequence). Trimming removed 4 bases from V and 1 base from J; junction bases left unmatched: 17.

The chain uses TRBV25-1 and TRBJ1-1; D not resolved. The CDR3 runs 13 residues. Per the germline V gene, CDR1 is MGHDK and CDR2 is SYGVNS. V dropped 5 bases and J dropped 4 bases, with 11 bases sitting between them. This CDR3 reads CASSPTGFTEAFF. The CDR3 coding sequence is TGTGCCAGCAGTCCCACGGGGTTCACTGAAGCTTTCTTT. The full variable domain, in which reference TRBV25-1 and TRBJ1-1 provide the parts outside the CDR3, is EADIYQTPRYLVIGTGKKITLECSQTMGHDKMYWYQQDPGMELHLIHYSYGVNSTEKGDLSSESTVSRIRTEHFPLTLESARPSHTSQYLCASSPTGFTEAFFGQGTRLTVV.

V usage is TRBV28 and J usage is TRBJ1-1; a weak D match, TRBD1 (5 bases). CDR3 length: 13 residues. Germline V lookup: CDR1 MDHEN, CDR2 SYDVKM. V lost 3 bases and J lost 7, with 12 bases in between. The CDR3 here is CASSFGGGGEAFF. The CDR3 DNA is TGTGCCAGCAGTTTTGGGGGAGGTGGTGAAGCTTTCTTT.

There are a few counts of this clone. The CDR3 spells CSVQGYGYTF. Here the CDR3 DNA reads TGCAGCGTACAGGGCTATGGCTACACCTTC. The chain uses TRBV29-1 and TRBJ1-2; tentative D call: TRBD1 (6 bases). V dropped 6 bases and J dropped 4 bases, with 6 bases sitting between them. This CDR3 has 10 residues. Germline V gene lookup returns CDR1 SQVTM and CDR2 ANQGSEA.

This clone was counted once. The chain links TRBV19 to TRBJ1-5; unclear D gene. The CDR3 has 14 amino acids. Looked up from germline, CDR1 is LNHDA and CDR2 is SQIVND (reference sequence). Trimming shortened V by 5 bases and J by 5 bases, and 13 bases separated the two germline ends. CDR3 protein: CASSLSDTYQPQHF. The CDR3 DNA sequence: TGTGCCAGTAGTCTATCCGACACTTATCAGCCCCAGCATTTT.

This chain joins TRBV5-4 and TRBJ1-1; 8 bases map to TRBD1. Germline V CDR1 and CDR2: SGHNT, YYREEE (reference sequence). The CDR3 is 16 amino acids. With 3 bases clipped from V and 1 base from J, the junction kept 8 bases outside the gene matches. CDR3 DNA sequence: TGTGCCAGCAGCTCCGTCTCCGGGACAGGGAACACTGAAGCTTTCTTT. It is translated as CASSSVSGTGNTEAFF.

CDR3 nucleotide sequence: TGTGCCAGCAGCCTCAGGAGGGACCACGGGGAGCTGTTTTTT. Its protein is CASSLRRDHGELFF. The chain links TRBV7-2 to TRBJ2-2; D perhaps matches TRBD2 (6 bases). The CDR3 has 14 residues. Germline V gives CDR1 SGHTA, CDR2 FQGNSA. V was trimmed by 5 bases and J by 7 bases, leaving 14 bases between them.

This sequence joins TRBV2 and TRBJ2-5, with D possibly matching TRBD2 (5 bases). The CDR3 runs to 13 residues. Germline V gene data show CDR1 as SNHLY and CDR2 as FYNNEI. Trimming shortened V by 4 bases and J by 1 base, and 7 bases separated the two germline ends. The CDR3 nucleotides read TGTGCCAGCAGTGGGACTGCCCAAGAGACCCAGTACTTC. It codes for CASSGTAQETQYF. Full variable domain (missing parts from reference TRBV2 and TRBJ2-5): EPEVTQTPSHQVTQMGQEVILRCVPISNHLYFYWYRQILGQKVEFLVSFYNNEISEKSEIFDDQFSVERPDGSNFTLKIRSTKLEDSAMYFCASSGTAQETQYFGPGTRLLVL.

The genes are TRBV6-6 and TRBJ2-5, with 7 bases aligning to TRBD2. J was trimmed by 9 bases and V by 0 bases; bases with no gene match: 10. CDR3 size: 15 residues. The germline V gene encodes CDR1 MNHNY and CDR2 SVGAGI (reference sequence). The CDR3 nucleotides read TGTGCCAGCAGTTACTCGGCTAGCGGTCCGGGGGCCCAGTACTTC. Its protein is CASSYSASGPGAQYF.

This clone was counted a few times. The chain joins TRBV5-5 to TRBJ1-4; no clear D gene. V gave up 0 bases and J gave up 7 bases, with 10 bases separating them. The germline V gene has CDR1 SGHKS and CDR2 YYEKEE (reference sequence). This CDR3 is built from 14 residues. CDR3 sequence (DNA): TGTGCCAGCAGCTTGGTCAGGTTGGCTGAAAAACTGTTTTTT. Translation gives CASSLVRLAEKLFF.

The V and J genes are TRBV7-8 and TRBJ1-2, with 10 positions matching TRBD1. Unmatched junction bases numbered 6, after V lost 3 bases and J lost 8 bases. Germline V CDR1 and CDR2: SGHVS, FQNEAQ. The CDR3 contains 14 residues. CDR3 region: CASSFSTGGAGYTF. In DNA form, the CDR3 reads TGTGCCAGCAGCTTCTCGACAGGGGGCGCAGGCTACACCTTC.

J is TRBJ1-1 and V is TRBV5-4; TRBD1 agrees at 11 bases. Germline V gene lookup returns CDR1 SGHNT and CDR2 YYREEE (reference sequence). There are 14 residues in the CDR3. The junction had 1 base not matched to a gene; V was cut back by 3 bases and J by 3 bases. The DNA for the CDR3 is TGTGCCAGCAGCTGGGGACAGGGGGACACTGAAGCTTTCTTT. Translation: CASSWGQGDTEAFF.

Remarks on this clone: Other DNA sequences within the sample encode an identical CDR3. The chain recombines TRBV30 with TRBJ2-2, with a possible D match to TRBD2 (5 bases). Germline CDR1 is GTSNPN and CDR2 is SVGIG (reference sequence). The CDR3 contains 17 residues. V gave up 0 bases and J gave up 5 bases, with 19 bases separating them. The CDR3 spells CAWSVPPGNSQTGELFF. Written as DNA, the CDR3 is TGTGCCTGGAGTGTACCTCCGGGAAACAGCCAAACCGGGGAGCTGTTTTTT.

This chain uses TRBV9 with TRBJ2-5; TRBD1 might be the D (5 bases). The V end lost 0 bases, the J end lost 0 bases, and 12 bases lay between the germline ends. Germline values: CDR1 SGDLS, CDR2 YYNGEE. This CDR3 region has 16 residues. This CDR3 reads CASSVDVGLDQETQYF. CDR3 in DNA: TGTGCCAGCAGCGTAGATGTGGGGCTAGACCAAGAGACCCAGTACTTC.